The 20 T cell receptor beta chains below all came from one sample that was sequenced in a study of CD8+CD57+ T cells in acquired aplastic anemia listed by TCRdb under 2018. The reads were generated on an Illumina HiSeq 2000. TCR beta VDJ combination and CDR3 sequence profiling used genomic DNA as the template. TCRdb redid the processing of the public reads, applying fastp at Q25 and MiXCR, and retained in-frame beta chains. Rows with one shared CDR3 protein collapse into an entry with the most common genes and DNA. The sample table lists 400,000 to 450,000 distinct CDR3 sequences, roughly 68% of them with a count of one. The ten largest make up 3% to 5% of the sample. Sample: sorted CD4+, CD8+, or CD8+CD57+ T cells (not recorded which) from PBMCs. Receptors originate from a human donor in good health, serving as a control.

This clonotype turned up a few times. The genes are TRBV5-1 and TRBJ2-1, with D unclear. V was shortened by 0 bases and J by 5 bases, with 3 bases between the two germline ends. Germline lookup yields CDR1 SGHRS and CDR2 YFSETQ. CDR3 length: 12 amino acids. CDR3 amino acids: CASSLGHNEQFF. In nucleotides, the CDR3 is TGCGCCAGCAGCTTGGGGCACAATGAGCAGTTCTTC.

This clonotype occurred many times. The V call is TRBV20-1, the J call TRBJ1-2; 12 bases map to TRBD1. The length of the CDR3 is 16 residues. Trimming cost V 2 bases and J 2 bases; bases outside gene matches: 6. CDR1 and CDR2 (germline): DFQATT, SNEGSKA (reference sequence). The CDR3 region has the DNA TGCAGTGCTAGAATTACCGGGACAGGGGGCAACTATGGCTACACCTTC. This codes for CSARITGTGGNYGYTF.

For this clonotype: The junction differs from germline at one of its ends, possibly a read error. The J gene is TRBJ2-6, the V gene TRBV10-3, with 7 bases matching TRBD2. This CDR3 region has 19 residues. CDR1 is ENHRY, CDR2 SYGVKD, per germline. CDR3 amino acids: CAISESAGVRTSGGNPSTF. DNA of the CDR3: TGTGCCATCAGCGAGTCCGCGGGAGTCCGGACCAGTGGGGGTAACCCCTCCACTTTC.

The CDR3 nucleotides are TGTGCCAGCAGTGTCTGGGAATCCTACGAGCAGTACTTC. Protein product: CASSVWESYEQYF. V usage is TRBV6-1 and J usage is TRBJ2-7, with D hard to call. The V end was cut by 4 bases, the J end by 1 base, with 8 bases between. The CDR3 totals 13 residues. Looked up from germline, CDR1 is MNHNS and CDR2 is SASEGT.

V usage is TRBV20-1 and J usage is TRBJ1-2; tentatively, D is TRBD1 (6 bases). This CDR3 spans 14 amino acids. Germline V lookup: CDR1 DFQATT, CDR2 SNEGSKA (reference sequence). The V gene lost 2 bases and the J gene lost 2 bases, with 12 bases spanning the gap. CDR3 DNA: TGCAGTGCTAGATGGCAGGGGACAAACTATGGCTACACCTTC. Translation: CSARWQGTNYGYTF.

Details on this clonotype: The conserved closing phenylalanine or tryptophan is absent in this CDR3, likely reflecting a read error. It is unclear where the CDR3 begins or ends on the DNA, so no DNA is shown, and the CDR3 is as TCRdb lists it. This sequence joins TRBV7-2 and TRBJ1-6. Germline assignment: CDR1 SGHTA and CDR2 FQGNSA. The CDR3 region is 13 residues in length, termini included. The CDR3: CASSPRTSWGAYT.

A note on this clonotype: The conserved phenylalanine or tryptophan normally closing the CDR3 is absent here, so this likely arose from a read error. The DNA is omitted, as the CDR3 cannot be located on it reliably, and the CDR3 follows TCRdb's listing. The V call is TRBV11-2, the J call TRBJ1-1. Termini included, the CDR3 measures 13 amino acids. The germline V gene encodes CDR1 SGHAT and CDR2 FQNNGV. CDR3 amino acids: CASSLHGLAEGAT.

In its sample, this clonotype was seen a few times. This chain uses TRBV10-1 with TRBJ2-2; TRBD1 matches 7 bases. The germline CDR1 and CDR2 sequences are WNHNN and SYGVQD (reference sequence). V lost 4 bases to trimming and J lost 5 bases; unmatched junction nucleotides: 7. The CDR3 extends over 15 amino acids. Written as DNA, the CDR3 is TGCGCCAGCAGTGCTCTAGACAGGGTGACCGGGGAGCTGTTTTTT. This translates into CASSALDRVTGELFF.

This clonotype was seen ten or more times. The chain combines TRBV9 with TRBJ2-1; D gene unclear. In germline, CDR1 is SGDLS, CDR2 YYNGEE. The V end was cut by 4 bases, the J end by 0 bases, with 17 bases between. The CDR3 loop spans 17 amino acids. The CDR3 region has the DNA TGTGCCAGCAGCATCCGACGAGCTGGAAGCTCCTACAATGAGCAGTTCTTC. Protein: CASSIRRAGSSYNEQFF.

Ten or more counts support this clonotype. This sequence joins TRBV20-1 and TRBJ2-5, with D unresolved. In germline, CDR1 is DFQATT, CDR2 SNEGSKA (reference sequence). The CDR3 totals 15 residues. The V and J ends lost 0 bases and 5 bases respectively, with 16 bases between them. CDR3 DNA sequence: TGCAGTGCTAGAGATCTCATGAAAAAGTTCGAGACCCAGTACTTC. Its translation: CSARDLMKKFETQYF.

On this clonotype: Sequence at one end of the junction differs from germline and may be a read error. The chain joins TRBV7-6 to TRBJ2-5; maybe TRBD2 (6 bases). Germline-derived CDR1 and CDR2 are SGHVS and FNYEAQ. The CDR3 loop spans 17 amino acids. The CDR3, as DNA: TGTGCCACCAGCATCGGGAGAGGGGCAGACTACCAATACACCCAGTACTTC. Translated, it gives CATSIGRGADYQYTQYF.

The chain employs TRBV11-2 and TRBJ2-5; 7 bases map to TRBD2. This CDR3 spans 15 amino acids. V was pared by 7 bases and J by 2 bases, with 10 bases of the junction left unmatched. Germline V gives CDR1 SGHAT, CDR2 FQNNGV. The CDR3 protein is CASTVQASGQETQYF. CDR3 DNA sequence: TGTGCCAGCACTGTTCAGGCTAGCGGACAAGAGACCCAGTACTTC. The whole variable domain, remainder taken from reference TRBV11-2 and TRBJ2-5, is EAGVAQSPRYKIIEKRQSVAFWCNPISGHATLYWYQQILGQGPKLLIQFQNNGVVDDSQLPKDRFSAERLKGVDSTLKIQPAKLEDSAVYLCASTVQASGQETQYFGPGTRLLVL.

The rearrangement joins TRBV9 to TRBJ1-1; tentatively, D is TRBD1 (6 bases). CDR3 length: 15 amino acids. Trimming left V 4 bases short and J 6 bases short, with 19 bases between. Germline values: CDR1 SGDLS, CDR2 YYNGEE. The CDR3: CASSPRGGLNAEAFF. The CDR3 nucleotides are TGTGCCAGCAGCCCTCGCGGGGGGCTAAACGCTGAAGCTTTCTTT.

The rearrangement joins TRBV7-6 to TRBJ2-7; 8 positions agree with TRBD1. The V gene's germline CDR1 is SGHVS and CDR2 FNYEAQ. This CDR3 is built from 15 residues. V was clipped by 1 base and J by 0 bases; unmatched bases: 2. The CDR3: CASSLGQGLSYEQYF. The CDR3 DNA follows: TGTGCCAGCAGCTTAGGACAGGGGCTCTCCTACGAGCAGTACTTC.

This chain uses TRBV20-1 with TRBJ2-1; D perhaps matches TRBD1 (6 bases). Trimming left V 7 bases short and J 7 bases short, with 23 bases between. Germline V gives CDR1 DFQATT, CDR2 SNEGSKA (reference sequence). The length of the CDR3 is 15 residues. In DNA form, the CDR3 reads TGCAGTGTCAGCGTTCCAGGAGTCACAGGGAATGAGCAGTTCTTC. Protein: CSVSVPGVTGNEQFF.

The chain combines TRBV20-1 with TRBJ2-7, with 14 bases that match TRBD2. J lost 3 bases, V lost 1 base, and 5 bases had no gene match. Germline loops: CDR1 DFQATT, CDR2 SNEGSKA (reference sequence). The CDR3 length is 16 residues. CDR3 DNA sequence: TGCAGTGCTAGAGGGACCGGGACTAGCGGGGGCTACGAGCAGTACTTC. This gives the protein CSARGTGTSGGYEQYF.

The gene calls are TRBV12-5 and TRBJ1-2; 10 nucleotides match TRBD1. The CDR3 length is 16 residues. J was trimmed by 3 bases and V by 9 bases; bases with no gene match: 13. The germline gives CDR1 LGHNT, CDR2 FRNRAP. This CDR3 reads CASSIPGQGIYYGYTF. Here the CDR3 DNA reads TGTGCTAGCAGCATACCGGGACAGGGGATATACTATGGCTACACCTTC.

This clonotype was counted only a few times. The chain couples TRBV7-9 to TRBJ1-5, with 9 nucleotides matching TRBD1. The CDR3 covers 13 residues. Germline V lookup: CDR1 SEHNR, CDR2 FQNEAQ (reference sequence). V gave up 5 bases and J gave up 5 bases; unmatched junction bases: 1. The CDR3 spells CASSGDRDQPQHF. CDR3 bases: TGTGCCAGCAGCGGGGACAGGGATCAGCCCCAGCATTTT.

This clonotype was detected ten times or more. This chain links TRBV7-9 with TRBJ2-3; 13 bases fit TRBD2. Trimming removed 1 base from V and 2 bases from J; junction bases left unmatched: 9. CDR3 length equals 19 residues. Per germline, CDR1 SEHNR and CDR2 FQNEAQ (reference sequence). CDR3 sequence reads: CASSLGDGTSGAFTDTQYF. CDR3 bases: TGTGCCAGCAGCTTAGGGGACGGGACTAGCGGGGCTTTCACAGATACGCAGTATTTT.

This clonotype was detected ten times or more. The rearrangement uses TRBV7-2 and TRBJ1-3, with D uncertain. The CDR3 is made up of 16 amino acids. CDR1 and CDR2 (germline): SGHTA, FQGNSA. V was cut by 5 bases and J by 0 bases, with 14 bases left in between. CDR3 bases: TGTGCCAGCAGCCCAAGGCTCGGCAGCTCTGGAAACACCATATATTTT. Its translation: CASSPRLGSSGNTIYF.